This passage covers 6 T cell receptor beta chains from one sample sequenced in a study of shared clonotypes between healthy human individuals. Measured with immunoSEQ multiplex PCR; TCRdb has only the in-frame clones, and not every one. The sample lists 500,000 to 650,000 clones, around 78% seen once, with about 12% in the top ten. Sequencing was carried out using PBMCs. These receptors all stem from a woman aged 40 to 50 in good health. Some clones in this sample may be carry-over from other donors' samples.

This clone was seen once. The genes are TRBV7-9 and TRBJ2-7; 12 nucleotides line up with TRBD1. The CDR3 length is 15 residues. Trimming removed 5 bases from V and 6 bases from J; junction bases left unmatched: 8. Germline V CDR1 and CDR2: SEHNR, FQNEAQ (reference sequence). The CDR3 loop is CASSPRGTGGFEQYF. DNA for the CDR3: TGTGCCAGCAGCCCCCGGGGGACAGGGGGCTTCGAGCAGTACTTC.

CDR3 nucleotides: TGCGCCAGCAGTGAAGAGGGGGTAAGGACAGATACGCAGTATTTT. It is translated as CASSEEGVRTDTQYF. V is TRBV10-1 and J is TRBJ2-3; possibly TRBD1 for D (6 bases). The germline gives CDR1 WNHNN, CDR2 SYGVQD (reference sequence). CDR3 length: 15 amino acids. Trimming shortened V by 3 bases and J by 3 bases, and 13 bases separated the two germline ends.

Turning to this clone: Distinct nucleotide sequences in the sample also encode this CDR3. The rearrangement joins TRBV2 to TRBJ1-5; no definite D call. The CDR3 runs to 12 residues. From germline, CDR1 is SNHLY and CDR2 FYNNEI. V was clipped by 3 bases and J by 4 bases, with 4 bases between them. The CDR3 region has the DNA TGTGCCAGCAGTGAGGCGAATCAGCCCCAGCATTTT. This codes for CASSEANQPQHF.

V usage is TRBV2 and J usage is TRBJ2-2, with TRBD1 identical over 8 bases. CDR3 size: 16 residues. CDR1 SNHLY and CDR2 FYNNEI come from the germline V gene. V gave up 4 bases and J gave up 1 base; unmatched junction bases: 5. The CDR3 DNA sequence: TGTGCCAGCAGTGTAATAGGGACAGGGAACACCGGGGAGCTGTTTTTT. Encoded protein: CASSVIGTGNTGELFF.

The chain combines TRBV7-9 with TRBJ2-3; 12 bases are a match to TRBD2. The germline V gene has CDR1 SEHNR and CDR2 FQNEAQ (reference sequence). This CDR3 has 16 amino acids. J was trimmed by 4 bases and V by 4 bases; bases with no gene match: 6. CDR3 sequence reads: CASSSLAGGPADTQYF. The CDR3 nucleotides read TGTGCCAGCAGCTCGCTAGCGGGAGGGCCGGCAGATACGCAGTATTTT.

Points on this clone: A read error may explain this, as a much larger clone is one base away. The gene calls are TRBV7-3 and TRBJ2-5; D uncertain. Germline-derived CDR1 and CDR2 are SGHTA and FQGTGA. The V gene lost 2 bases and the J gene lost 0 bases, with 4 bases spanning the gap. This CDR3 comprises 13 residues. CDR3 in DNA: TGTGCCAGCAGCTTAGAGAACCAAGAGACCCAGTACTTC. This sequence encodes CASSLENQETQYF.